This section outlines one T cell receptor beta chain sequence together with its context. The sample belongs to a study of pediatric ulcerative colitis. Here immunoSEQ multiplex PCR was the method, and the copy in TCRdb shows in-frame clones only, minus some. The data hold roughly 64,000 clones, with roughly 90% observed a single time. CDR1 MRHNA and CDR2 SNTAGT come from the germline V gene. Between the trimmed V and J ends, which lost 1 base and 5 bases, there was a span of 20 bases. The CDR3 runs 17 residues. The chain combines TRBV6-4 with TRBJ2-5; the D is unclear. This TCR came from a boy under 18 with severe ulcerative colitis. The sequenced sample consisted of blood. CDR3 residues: CASSDCPIFDFSETQYF. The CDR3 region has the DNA TGTGCCAGCAGTGACTGTCCCATTTTCGATTTTAGCGAGACCCAGTACTTC.